The rows below give T cell receptor beta chains drawn from one sample of a study of blood T cell repertoires in COVID-19. Repertoires were generated with immunoSEQ multiplex PCR, while TCRdb's copy carries only in-frame clones and drops some. In the table there are approximately 260,000 clones, 70% to 90% of which are singletons. Input material: PBMCs or T cells enriched from blood (not recorded which). These receptors were taken from a woman in her thirties or forties with acute COVID-19. Both conserved end residues are part of each CDR3. D genes are given only for firm matches. Clone sizes are given selectively: once, few, many, or a class where the clone is expanded.

v_gene: TRBV15
abundance: -
j_gene: TRBJ1-6
d_gene: TRBD1
CDR3aa: CATSRGRDSNSPLHF
CDR3nt: TGTGCCACCAGCAGAGGACGGGACAGCAATTCACCCCTCCACTTT

v_gene: TRBV9
abundance: -
j_gene: TRBJ2-5
d_gene: TRBD2
CDR3aa: CASASGRPQETQYF
CDR3nt: TGTGCCAGTGCTAGCGGGAGGCCCCAAGAGACCCAGTACTTC

v_gene: TRBV12-5
abundance: few
j_gene: TRBJ1-1
d_gene: -
CDR3aa: CASGLDRFTPGRNTEAFF
CDR3nt: TGTGCTAGTGGTTTGGATCGATTTACACCGGGGAGGAACACTGAAGCTTTCTTT

v_gene: TRBV27
abundance: -
j_gene: TRBJ1-2
d_gene: -
CDR3aa: CASSIQGSYGYTF
CDR3nt: TGTGCCAGCAGTATACAGGGTAGCTATGGCTACACCTTC

v_gene: TRBV30
abundance: -
j_gene: TRBJ1-6
d_gene: -
CDR3aa: CAWSAARGLFSYNSPLHF
CDR3nt: TGTGCCTGGAGTGCAGCTAGGGGTCTGTTCTCCTATAATTCACCCCTCCACTTT

v_gene: TRBV7-9
abundance: -
j_gene: TRBJ2-2
d_gene: -
CDR3aa: CASSSSISAGELFF
CDR3nt: TGTGCCAGCAGCTCATCAATAAGCGCCGGGGAGCTGTTTTTT

v_gene: TRBV19
abundance: -
j_gene: TRBJ1-6
d_gene: TRBD1
CDR3aa: CASSDRVASPLHF
CDR3nt: TGTGCCAGTTCGGACAGGGTAGCTTCACCCCTCCACTTT

v_gene: TRBV7-9
abundance: -
j_gene: TRBJ2-1
d_gene: TRBD2
CDR3aa: CASSLARLAGKLYNEQFF
CDR3nt: TGTGCCAGCAGCTTGGCCCGACTAGCGGGGAAGCTATACAATGAGCAGTTCTTC

v_gene: TRBV9
abundance: -
j_gene: TRBJ2-1
d_gene: TRBD2
CDR3aa: CASSERGTSGLDKSSYNEQFF
CDR3nt: TGTGCCAGCAGCGAGAGGGGTACTAGCGGGTTGGATAAAAGCTCCTACAATGAGCAGTTCTTC

v_gene: TRBV7-9
abundance: few
j_gene: TRBJ2-5
d_gene: -
CDR3aa: CASSLGDGETQYF
CDR3nt: TGTGCCAGCAGCTTAGGCGATGGAGAGACCCAGTACTTC

v_gene: TRBV6-4
abundance: -
j_gene: TRBJ2-3
d_gene: TRBD2
CDR3aa: CATSTSRDTDTQYF
CDR3nt: TGTGCCACCTCGACTAGCAGAGACACAGATACGCAGTATTTT

v_gene: TRBV6-1
abundance: -
j_gene: TRBJ1-1
d_gene: TRBD1
CDR3aa: CASSEGYWTGRGGAFF
CDR3nt: TGTGCCAGCAGTGAAGGCTATTGGACAGGGCGAGGGGGAGCTTTCTTT

v_gene: TRBV11-2
abundance: -
j_gene: TRBJ2-2
d_gene: TRBD2
CDR3aa: CASSLFPAGVDTGELFF
CDR3nt: TGTGCCAGCAGCTTATTCCCTGCGGGAGTCGACACCGGGGAGCTGTTTTTT

v_gene: TRBV28
abundance: -
j_gene: TRBJ2-7
d_gene: TRBD1
CDR3aa: CASSLGQAPYEQYF
CDR3nt: TGTGCCAGCAGTTTGGGACAGGCCCCCTACGAGCAGTACTTC

v_gene: TRBV28
abundance: -
j_gene: TRBJ2-7
d_gene: TRBD2
CDR3aa: CASRASGAYEQYF
CDR3nt: TGTGCCAGCAGGGCTAGCGGTGCCTACGAGCAGTACTTC

v_gene: TRBV4-3
abundance: few
j_gene: TRBJ2-2
d_gene: TRBD2
CDR3aa: CASSQDPSGRLNTGELFF
CDR3nt: TGCGCCAGCAGCCAAGATCCCAGCGGGAGGCTTAACACCGGGGAGCTGTTTTTT

v_gene: TRBV4-3
abundance: -
j_gene: TRBJ1-3
d_gene: -
CDR3aa: CASSQDVPSRVGNTIYF
CDR3nt: TGCGCCAGCAGCCAAGACGTTCCATCCCGGGTTGGAAACACCATATATTTT

v_gene: TRBV7-6
abundance: once
j_gene: TRBJ1-1
d_gene: TRBD1
CDR3aa: CASSLVQGQGETEAFF
CDR3nt: TGTGCCAGCAGCTTAGTCCAGGGACAGGGGGAAACTGAAGCTTTCTTT

v_gene: TRBV10-3
abundance: -
j_gene: TRBJ1-4
d_gene: -
CDR3aa: CAISPGIGEKLFF
CDR3nt: TGTGCCATCAGCCCAGGGATAGGTGAAAAACTGTTTTTT

v_gene: TRBV5-4
abundance: -
j_gene: TRBJ2-1
d_gene: -
CDR3aa: CASSLGPSEQFF
CDR3nt: TGTGCCAGCAGCTTGGGTCCCTCGGAGCAGTTCTTC

v_gene: TRBV10-1
abundance: -
j_gene: TRBJ2-1
d_gene: -
CDR3aa: CASSDPTEGNEQFF
CDR3nt: TGCGCCAGCAGTGATCCGACGGAGGGTAATGAGCAGTTCTTC

v_gene: TRBV6-5
abundance: -
j_gene: TRBJ2-2
d_gene: -
CDR3aa: CASSYSSRLDTGELFF
CDR3nt: TGTGCCAGCAGTTACTCGAGTCGTTTAGACACCGGGGAGCTGTTTTTT

v_gene: TRBV5-5
abundance: -
j_gene: TRBJ2-5
d_gene: TRBD2
CDR3aa: CASSSGTSGIQETQYF
CDR3nt: TGTGCCAGCAGCTCAGGGACTAGCGGGATCCAAGAGACCCAGTACTTC

v_gene: TRBV7-9
abundance: -
j_gene: TRBJ2-7
d_gene: TRBD2
CDR3aa: CASSLPSGSVNREQYF
CDR3nt: TGTGCCAGCAGCTTACCTAGCGGGAGTGTCAATAGGGAGCAGTACTTC

v_gene: TRBV30
abundance: -
j_gene: TRBJ1-5
d_gene: TRBD1
CDR3aa: CAWSTQGALSNQPQHF
CDR3nt: TGTGCCTGGAGCACACAGGGGGCATTGAGCAATCAGCCCCAGCATTTT

v_gene: TRBV13
abundance: -
j_gene: TRBJ2-1
d_gene: TRBD2
CDR3aa: CASSYGLAGASRNEQFF
CDR3nt: TGTGCCAGCAGTTACGGACTAGCGGGAGCATCGCGCAATGAGCAGTTCTTC

v_gene: TRBV12-3/TRBV12-4
abundance: -
j_gene: TRBJ2-1
d_gene: -
CDR3aa: CASSRRGWAEFF
CDR3nt: TGTGCCAGCAGCCGCCGGGGGTGGGCGGAGTTCTTC

v_gene: TRBV24-1
abundance: -
j_gene: TRBJ2-3
d_gene: TRBD1
CDR3aa: CATSGRGPTTDTQYF
CDR3nt: TGTGCCACCAGTGGAAGGGGGCCAACCACAGATACGCAGTATTTT

v_gene: TRBV7-2
abundance: -
j_gene: TRBJ1-5
d_gene: -
CDR3aa: CASSLSGGSNQPQHF
CDR3nt: TGTGCCAGCAGCTTAAGCGGTGGAAGCAATCAGCCCCAGCATTTT

v_gene: TRBV10-1
abundance: -
j_gene: TRBJ2-1
d_gene: TRBD2
CDR3aa: CASSEASGRAYNEQFF
CDR3nt: TGCGCCAGCAGTGAGGCTAGCGGGAGGGCCTACAATGAGCAGTTCTTC

v_gene: TRBV7-9
abundance: once
j_gene: TRBJ2-1
d_gene: TRBD1
CDR3aa: CASSLGGQPVDEQFF
CDR3nt: TGTGCCAGCAGCTTAGGGGGACAGCCGGTCGATGAGCAGTTCTTC

v_gene: TRBV7-9
abundance: -
j_gene: TRBJ2-1
d_gene: -
CDR3aa: CASSRERVIVSNEQFF
CDR3nt: TGTGCCAGCAGCCGGGAAAGGGTAATAGTATCCAATGAGCAGTTCTTC

v_gene: TRBV6-4
abundance: once
j_gene: TRBJ1-1
d_gene: -
CDR3aa: CASSAELNTEAFF
CDR3nt: TGTGCCAGCAGTGCAGAATTGAACACTGAAGCTTTCTTT

v_gene: TRBV19
abundance: -
j_gene: TRBJ1-5
d_gene: TRBD1
CDR3aa: CASQTGTGGWRPQHF
CDR3nt: TGTGCCAGCCAAACCGGGACAGGAGGCTGGAGGCCCCAGCATTTT

v_gene: TRBV7-2
abundance: -
j_gene: TRBJ2-3
d_gene: TRBD2
CDR3aa: CASSLVRGADTQYF
CDR3nt: TGTGCCAGCAGCTTAGTGCGGGGGGCAGATACGCAGTATTTT

v_gene: TRBV2
abundance: few
j_gene: TRBJ2-7
d_gene: -
CDR3aa: CASSKGLDLDEQYF
CDR3nt: TGTGCCAGCAGCAAAGGCCTAGATCTTGACGAGCAGTACTTC

v_gene: TRBV12-3/TRBV12-4
abundance: few
j_gene: TRBJ1-2
d_gene: TRBD1
CDR3aa: CASSLQGAGYTF
CDR3nt: TGTGCCAGCAGTTTACAGGGGGCTGGCTACACCTTC

v_gene: TRBV9
abundance: -
j_gene: TRBJ1-2
d_gene: -
CDR3aa: CASSARDTANYGYTF
CDR3nt: TGTGCCAGCAGCGCCCGGGACACCGCTAACTATGGCTACACCTTC

v_gene: TRBV14
abundance: -
j_gene: TRBJ2-4
d_gene: TRBD2
CDR3aa: CASGGTSGRAGAKNIQYF
CDR3nt: TGTGCCAGCGGGGGGACTAGCGGGAGGGCCGGGGCCAAAAACATTCAGTACTTC

v_gene: TRBV5-6
abundance: -
j_gene: TRBJ1-1
d_gene: TRBD1
CDR3aa: CASSFGTGNTEAFF
CDR3nt: TGTGCCAGCAGCTTCGGGACAGGGAACACTGAAGCTTTCTTT

v_gene: TRBV2
abundance: once
j_gene: TRBJ2-3
d_gene: -
CDR3aa: CASSLSYVADTQYF
CDR3nt: TGTGCCAGCAGTCTTAGCTATGTCGCAGATACGCAGTATTTT

v_gene: TRBV9
abundance: -
j_gene: TRBJ2-1
d_gene: TRBD2
CDR3aa: CASSARLAGGPIGYNEQFF
CDR3nt: TGTGCCAGCAGCGCCCGACTAGCGGGAGGGCCTATAGGCTACAATGAGCAGTTCTTC

v_gene: TRBV28
abundance: -
j_gene: TRBJ1-2
d_gene: -
CDR3aa: CASSYGGGNYGYTF
CDR3nt: TGTGCCAGCAGTTATGGGGGGGGTAACTATGGCTACACCTTC

v_gene: TRBV4-2
abundance: few
j_gene: TRBJ1-1
d_gene: -
CDR3aa: CASTLVTGSNTEAFF
CDR3nt: TGTGCCAGCACATTGGTCACAGGGTCTAACACTGAAGCTTTCTTT

v_gene: TRBV7-2
abundance: -
j_gene: TRBJ1-1
d_gene: -
CDR3aa: CASRPGRSEAFF
CDR3nt: TGTGCCAGCAGGCCAGGGCGCTCTGAAGCTTTCTTT

v_gene: TRBV11-3
abundance: -
j_gene: TRBJ2-3
d_gene: TRBD2
CDR3aa: CASSVHGGESGDTQYF
CDR3nt: TGTGCCAGCAGCGTCCATGGGGGGGAGTCCGGAGATACGCAGTATTTT

v_gene: TRBV3-1/TRBV3-2
abundance: few
j_gene: TRBJ2-7
d_gene: -
CDR3aa: CASSQVRSHEQYF
CDR3nt: TGTGCCAGCAGCCAAGTCCGGAGCCACGAGCAGTACTTC

v_gene: TRBV19
abundance: -
j_gene: TRBJ1-2
d_gene: -
CDR3aa: CASSIGGSTNYGYTF
CDR3nt: TGTGCCAGTAGTATAGGCGGCAGCACTAACTATGGCTACACCTTC

v_gene: TRBV28
abundance: -
j_gene: TRBJ2-1
d_gene: -
CDR3aa: CASSLYYEQFF
CDR3nt: TGTGCCAGCAGTTTATACTATGAGCAGTTCTTC

v_gene: TRBV27
abundance: few
j_gene: TRBJ1-1
d_gene: -
CDR3aa: CASSLYGEAGSEAFF
CDR3nt: TGTGCCAGCAGTTTATATGGGGAGGCTGGTTCTGAAGCTTTCTTT

v_gene: TRBV9
abundance: -
j_gene: TRBJ2-6
d_gene: TRBD2
CDR3aa: CASGGGPYLNGVLTF
CDR3nt: TGTGCCAGTGGGGGAGGGCCCTACTTAAATGGCGTCCTGACTTTC

v_gene: TRBV4-1
abundance: -
j_gene: TRBJ1-5
d_gene: TRBD1
CDR3aa: CASSPATGTVGNQPQHF
CDR3nt: TGCGCCAGCAGCCCAGCCACCGGGACAGTTGGCAATCAGCCCCAGCATTTT

v_gene: TRBV13
abundance: -
j_gene: TRBJ2-2
d_gene: -
CDR3aa: CASSMNRDLHTGELFF
CDR3nt: TGTGCCAGCAGCATGAACCGGGACTTACACACCGGGGAGCTGTTTTTT

v_gene: TRBV18
abundance: -
j_gene: TRBJ2-3
d_gene: -
CDR3aa: CASSPTGSTDTQYF
CDR3nt: TGTGCCAGCTCACCAACGGGTAGCACAGATACGCAGTATTTT

v_gene: TRBV2
abundance: once
j_gene: TRBJ2-1
d_gene: TRBD1
CDR3aa: CASSERDRYNEQFF
CDR3nt: TGTGCCAGCAGTGAAAGGGACAGATACAATGAGCAGTTCTTC